Below, one T cell receptor (beta chain) is given with its context. The sample comes from a study of blood T cell repertoires in COVID-19. Study in general: T cells, B-cell-depleted T cells, or PBMCs provided the cDNA or gDNA that served as material.

As originally analysed: Reference gene primer amplification in the assay estimated nucleated cell counts. The table came from immunoSEQ multiplex PCR; TCRdb's copy has only in-frame clones and leaves some out. Clone size and the V and J calls come from that table; the DNA yielded D and trimming. The table shows about 280,000 clones, with just over 85% occurring only once. With 4 bases removed from V and 0 bases from J, the gap between germline ends came to 15 bases. This CDR3 is built from 16 residues. The receptor was derived from a woman aged 25 to 45 with active or convalescent COVID-19. The rearrangement joins TRBV5-3 to TRBJ2-3; D may be TRBD1 (5 bases). TRBV5-3 is an ORF for which the function is uncertain. The sequenced sample was peripheral blood. The CDR3 DNA sequence: TGTGCCAGAAGCCTACAGGCTTGTTCAAGCACAGATACGCAGTATTTT. It is translated as CARSLQACSSTDTQYF.